Following are 11 T cell receptor beta chains from one sample sequenced in a study of OX40 agonist ivuxolimab in advanced cancers. This table comes from immunoSEQ multiplex PCR, and its TCRdb copy is limited to in-frame clones, with some not included. The table shows some 80,000 clones, with around 85% occurring only once. The source was CD4+ or CD8+ T cells sorted from blood, collected in a trial of the OX40 agonist ivuxolimab. These receptors all come from an adult with an advanced solid tumor such as melanoma, head and neck, liver or kidney cancer.

This chain links TRBV4-2 with TRBJ1-2; no reliable D call. Germline V CDR1 and CDR2: LGHNA, YNFKEQ. CDR3 length equals 15 residues. Deletions cut 0 bases from V and 0 bases from J, with 8 bases between. The CDR3 sequence is CASSQESTPNYGYTF. In DNA form, the CDR3 reads TGTGCCAGCAGCCAAGAGAGTACACCTAACTATGGCTACACCTTC.

In this sample, this clone turned up many times. The chain couples TRBV6-1 to TRBJ1-1; a possible D gene is TRBD1 (5 bases). V lost 6 bases and J lost 6, with 17 bases in between. The germline V gene has CDR1 MNHNS and CDR2 SASEGT. This CDR3 region has 14 residues. Written as DNA, the CDR3 is TGTGCCAGCAGGTTCGCAGGGACCAACGCTGAAGCTTTCTTT. It yields the protein CASRFAGTNAEAFF.

A word on this clone: A single base separates this from a much larger clone, so it may be a read error. The sample holds other DNA sequences that translate to the same CDR3. The chain couples TRBV5-1 to TRBJ2-7, with D perhaps matching TRBD1 or TRBD2 (5 bases each). Looked up from germline, CDR1 is SGHRS and CDR2 is YFSETQ. This CDR3 is built from 15 residues. CDR3 sequence: CASSLAGSGRDEQYF. In nucleotides, the CDR3 is TGCGCCAGTAGCTTGGCCGGGTCAGGGAGAGACGAGCAGTACTTC.

The V and J genes are TRBV6-5 and TRBJ2-3, with 7 bases matching TRBD2. Trimming removed 6 bases from V and 4 bases from J; junction bases left unmatched: 7. CDR3 size: 14 residues. CDR1 is MNHEY and CDR2 is SVGAGI in the germline V gene. The CDR3 region is CASRGDYIADTQYF. For the CDR3, the DNA is TGTGCCAGCAGGGGGGACTATATCGCAGATACGCAGTATTTT.

The rearrangement links TRBV6-4 to TRBJ2-1; the match to TRBD1 covers 11 bases. V trimming: 6 bases; J trimming: 10 bases; junction bases outside the gene matches: 11. Germline V gives CDR1 MRHNA, CDR2 SNTAGT. CDR3 size: 15 residues. This CDR3 reads CASSPPGQGGIEQFF. CDR3 nucleotides: TGTGCCAGCAGCCCTCCGGGACAGGGGGGAATAGAGCAGTTCTTC.

The gene calls are TRBV6-4 and TRBJ1-5; D may be TRBD1 (6 bases). Per germline, CDR1 MRHNA and CDR2 SNTAGT. V lost 0 bases to trimming and J lost 1 base, with 13 bases between them. This CDR3 spans 17 amino acids. The CDR3: CASSDSGGLWSNQPQHF. The CDR3 bases are TGTGCCAGCAGTGACTCCGGGGGGCTATGGAGCAATCAGCCCCAGCATTTT.

The V gene is TRBV6-6, the J gene TRBJ2-2; D possibly corresponds to TRBD2 (6 bases). In germline, CDR1 is MNHNY, CDR2 SVGAGI (reference sequence). The CDR3 loop spans 15 amino acids. With 2 bases removed from V and 1 base from J, the gap between germline ends came to 8 bases. The CDR3 region has the DNA TGTGCCAGCAGTTACCCGGGGGTGAACACCGGGGAGCTGTTTTTT. Translation: CASSYPGVNTGELFF.

The J gene is TRBJ1-3, the V gene TRBV19, with D hard to call. V was clipped by 3 bases and J by 4 bases, with 10 bases between them. The CDR3 length is 14 residues. The germline V gene encodes CDR1 LNHDA and CDR2 SQIVND (reference sequence). The DNA for the CDR3 is TGTGCCAGTAGTATCGGTCCAGCCGGAAACACCATATATTTT. It translates to CASSIGPAGNTIYF.

The chain uses TRBV19 and TRBJ1-5, with TRBD1 identical over 8 bases. Germline trimming cut 3 bases from V and 1 base from J; bases unmatched to any gene: 2. The CDR3 length is 15 residues. Per the germline V gene, CDR1 is LNHDA and CDR2 is SQIVND (reference sequence). The CDR3 region is CASSIRTGSNQPQHF. The CDR3 DNA is TGTGCCAGTAGTATCCGGACAGGGAGCAATCAGCCCCAGCATTTT.

This clone was recorded a few times. The V and J genes are TRBV4-1 and TRBJ1-2, with no clear D. The germline V gene encodes CDR1 MGHRA and CDR2 YSYEKL. Trimming removed 4 bases at V and 4 bases at J, with 13 bases between. The CDR3 spans 14 residues. Here the CDR3 DNA reads TGCGCCAGCAGCCCGACGACCGGGAGCTATGGCTACACCTTC. Amino acids: CASSPTTGSYGYTF.

This chain joins TRBV2 and TRBJ2-5; D is undetermined. The V and J ends lost 6 bases and 5 bases respectively, with 28 bases between them. Germline V gene sequence: CDR1 SNHLY, CDR2 FYNNEI. This CDR3 is built from 18 residues. The CDR3 DNA is TGTGCCAGCAGCGACATGAACAAGTGGGTCCTTGCTGGGGAGACCCAGTACTTC. The encoded protein is CASSDMNKWVLAGETQYF.